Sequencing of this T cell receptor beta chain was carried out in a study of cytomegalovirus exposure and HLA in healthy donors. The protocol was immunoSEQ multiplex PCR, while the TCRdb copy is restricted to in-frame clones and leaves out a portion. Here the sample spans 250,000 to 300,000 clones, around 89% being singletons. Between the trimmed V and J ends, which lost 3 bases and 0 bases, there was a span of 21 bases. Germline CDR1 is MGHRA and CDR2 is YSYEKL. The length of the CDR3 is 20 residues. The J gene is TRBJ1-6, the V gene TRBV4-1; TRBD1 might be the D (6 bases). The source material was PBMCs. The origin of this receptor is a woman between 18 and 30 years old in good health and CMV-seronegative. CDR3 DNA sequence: TGCGCCAGCAGCCAGATCTCCCCAACAGGGCCGAGCTCCTATAATTCACCCCTCCACTTT. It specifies CASSQISPTGPSSYNSPLHF.